The next 8 T cell receptor beta chains were all read from a single sample in a study of T cell responses to AZD1222 COVID-19 vaccine (dated by TCRdb to the early 2020s). The method was the immunoSEQ multiplex PCR assay. The clones in this table, taken by TCRdb from immuneACCESS, are in-frame only. Not every clone is retained; where verified, under half of the shortfall comes from an unresolved V gene, and the cause of the rest is unknown. Within this sample are 150,000 to 200,000 clones, with roughly 85% of them counted one time only. The ten largest clones add up to about 1% of the sample. The time point label, read with the paper, signifies: about 28 days (+/-7) after the second vaccine dose. Sequencing was performed on peripheral blood, taken 28 days after the second AZD1222 dose. Receptors were obtained from an adult who received the AZD1222 COVID-19 vaccine.

V gene TRBV2 combines with J gene TRBJ2-2; 10 bases agree with TRBD1. There are 17 residues in the CDR3. Unmatched junction bases numbered 10, after V lost 5 bases and J lost 4 bases. Germline V gene data show CDR1 as SNHLY and CDR2 as FYNNEI. The CDR3 DNA follows: TGTGCCAGCAGTCGTCCCGGGACAGGGGACAGCACCGGGGAGCTGTTTTTT. Amino acid sequence: CASSRPGTGDSTGELFF.

The rearrangement joins TRBV19 to TRBJ2-5, with D possibly being TRBD1 (5 bases). V lost 7 bases and J 2 bases, leaving 17 bases between the germline ends. Germline assignment: CDR1 LNHDA and CDR2 SQIVND (reference sequence). The CDR3 is 15 amino acids. The DNA of the CDR3 is TGTGCCAGTACCAATTGGGGCAAGGGGCAAGAGACCCAGTACTTC. Its protein product is CASTNWGKGQETQYF.

V gene TRBV11-2 combines with J gene TRBJ1-2; 7 bases line up with TRBD1. Germline-derived CDR1 and CDR2 are SGHAT and FQNNGV. V shed 6 bases, J shed 0 bases, and the junction held 13 bases outside the gene matches. This CDR3 contains 17 residues. The CDR3 loop is CASRKLARGGTNYGYTF. For the CDR3, the DNA is TGTGCCAGCAGGAAGCTGGCCAGGGGGGGCACTAACTATGGCTACACCTTC.

The chain carries TRBV3-1 (or the pseudogene TRBV3-2) and TRBJ2-7, with D possibly matching TRBD2 (5 bases). The V and J ends lost 4 bases and 5 bases respectively, with 15 bases between them. Germline V gives CDR1 LGHDT, CDR2 YNNKEL (reference sequence). There are 14 residues in the CDR3. CDR3 coding DNA: TGTGCCAGCAGCCTCACACGGAGCGGCCACGAGCAGTACTTC. This sequence encodes CASSLTRSGHEQYF.

This clone was detected once. The chain combines TRBV19 with TRBJ1-2, with D tentatively TRBD1 (5 bases). CDR1 and CDR2 (germline): LNHDA, SQIVND (reference sequence). The CDR3 spans 15 residues. V was shortened by 1 base and J by 0 bases, with 9 bases between the two germline ends. The CDR3 loop is CASSIGGRSNYGYTF. CDR3 coding DNA: TGTGCCAGTAGTATAGGGGGCCGATCTAACTATGGCTACACCTTC.

V and J are TRBV9 and TRBJ2-5, with a possible D match to TRBD2 (6 bases). Trimming shortened V by 0 bases and J by 5 bases, and 14 bases separated the two germline ends. The CDR3 contains 15 residues. CDR1 and CDR2 from the germline V gene are SGDLS and YYNGEE. CDR3 coding DNA: TGTGCCAGCAGCGTAGAGAATTTCCGGGGGGAGACCCAGTACTTC. It is translated as CASSVENFRGETQYF.

This clone is a singleton in its sample. The chain joins TRBV27 to TRBJ1-1; the D gene is possibly TRBD1 (6 bases). The CDR3 spans 13 residues. V dropped 4 bases and J dropped 3 bases, with 9 bases sitting between them. Germline CDR1 reads MNHEY; CDR2 reads SMNVEV (reference sequence). The chain's CDR3 is CASSWGQYTEAFF. CDR3 coding DNA: TGTGCCAGCAGTTGGGGACAATACACTGAAGCTTTCTTT.

The chain carries TRBV4-1 and TRBJ2-7, with D uncertain. The CDR3 spans 14 residues. Germline V gives CDR1 MGHRA, CDR2 YSYEKL. Trimming stripped 1 base from V and 2 bases from J, with 9 bases between. The DNA of the CDR3 is TGCGCCAGCAGCCAAGGTCCGGAACCCTACGAGCAGTACTTC. Amino acids: CASSQGPEPYEQYF.